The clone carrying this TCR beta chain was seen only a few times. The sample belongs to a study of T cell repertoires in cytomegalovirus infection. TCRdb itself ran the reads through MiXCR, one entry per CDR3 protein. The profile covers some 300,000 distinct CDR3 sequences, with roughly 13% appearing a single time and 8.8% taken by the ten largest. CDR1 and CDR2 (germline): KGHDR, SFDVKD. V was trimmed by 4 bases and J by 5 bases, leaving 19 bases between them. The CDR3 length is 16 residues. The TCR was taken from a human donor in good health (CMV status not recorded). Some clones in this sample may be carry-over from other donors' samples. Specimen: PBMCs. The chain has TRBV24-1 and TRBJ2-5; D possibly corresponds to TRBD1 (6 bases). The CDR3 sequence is CATSENTGPQGETQYF. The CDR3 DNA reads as TGTGCCACCAGTGAGAACACAGGGCCCCAGGGGGAGACCCAGTACTTC.